The rows below give T cell receptor beta chains drawn from one sample of a study of T cell repertoires in cytomegalovirus infection. What these receptors recognize is not known. TCRdb redid the calling of the reads with MiXCR, one entry per CDR3 protein. The sample records some 590,000 distinct CDR3 sequences, 40% being singletons. The starting material was cultured PBMCs, obtained from culture after CMV antigen stimulation. These TCRs come from a human donor in good health (CMV status not recorded). Some clones in this sample may be carry-over from other donors' samples. Each CDR3 is given with its conserved first and last residue. Each record gives: clone size, J gene, V gene, CDR3 protein. Clone size is given for some rows only: seen once, a few or many times, or a class if the clone is expanded.

NA TRBJ1-2 TRBV20-1 CSARDLRWTEYGYTF
NA TRBJ2-1 TRBV11-2 CASSLGLLSNEQFF
NA TRBJ1-5 TRBV15 CATLVGQNSNQPQHF
NA TRBJ2-2 TRBV4-1 CASSQVDPTNTGELFF
few TRBJ1-1 TRBV5-4 CASSPLGAGWGMNTEAFF
NA TRBJ2-2 TRBV5-4 CASSLSPTRGFDGELFF
NA TRBJ2-7 TRBV2 CASSEGVYPYEQYF
few TRBJ2-1 TRBV5-6 CASSSQRLAGGDEQFF
NA TRBJ1-5 TRBV7-2 CASSPSRHQPQHF
NA TRBJ1-1 TRBV6-6 CASSYSRAGDTEAFF
few TRBJ2-2 TRBV6-8 CASSSRSYTGELFF
NA TRBJ2-1 TRBV7-2 CASSSQRDDEQFF
few TRBJ1-2 TRBV19 CASENQGSSYGYTF
few TRBJ1-4 TRBV7-2 CASSYTGGAYEKLFF
NA TRBJ2-7 TRBV19 CASSIGYRTPTSYEQYF
NA TRBJ1-1 TRBV7-6 CASIRAAGPNTEAFF
NA TRBJ2-6 TRBV6-1 CASSESGQRFAGANVLTF
NA TRBJ1-6 TRBV7-6 CASSAWGNSPLHF
NA TRBJ1-1 TRBV6-2/TRBV6-3 CASSNAGLGAQGEAFF
NA TRBJ1-1 TRBV28 CASSLWDMSRPDTEAFF
NA TRBJ2-7 TRBV3-1 CASSQDGYPPEQYF
few TRBJ2-7 TRBV12-3/TRBV12-4 CASSWDRIYEQYF
NA TRBJ2-1 TRBV5-1 CASSPGQGADEQFF
NA TRBJ2-1 TRBV7-8 CASSSRGRSTYNEQFF
few TRBJ2-1 TRBV12-3/TRBV12-4 CASSRDGSSYNEQFF
NA TRBJ2-7 TRBV6-1 CASSLQWEQTYEQYF
few TRBJ2-5 TRBV6-1 CASSPGQGKETQYF
NA TRBJ2-4 TRBV6-1 CASKSYPGDTKNIQYF
NA TRBJ1-2 TRBV19 CASSTPAARGYTF
NA TRBJ2-1 TRBV2 CASDYSGRNNEQFF
NA TRBJ2-7 TRBV19 CASSIDSGVRNEQYF
NA TRBJ1-5 TRBV25-1 CASSEYMGQPQHF
many TRBJ2-1 TRBV7-8 CASSAGLRYNEQFF